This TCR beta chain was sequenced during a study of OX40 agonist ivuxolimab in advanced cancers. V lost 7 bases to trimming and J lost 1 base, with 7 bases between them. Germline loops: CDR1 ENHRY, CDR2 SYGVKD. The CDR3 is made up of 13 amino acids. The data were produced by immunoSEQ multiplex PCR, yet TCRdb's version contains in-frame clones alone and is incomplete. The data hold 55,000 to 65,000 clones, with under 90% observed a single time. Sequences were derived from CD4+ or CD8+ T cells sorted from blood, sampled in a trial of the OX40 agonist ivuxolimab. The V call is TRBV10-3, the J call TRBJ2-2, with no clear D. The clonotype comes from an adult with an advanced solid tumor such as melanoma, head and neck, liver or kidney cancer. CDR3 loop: CAITSMNTGELFF. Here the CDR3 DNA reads TGTGCCATCACCTCTATGAACACCGGGGAGCTGTTTTTT.